A selection of T cell receptor beta chains follows, all from one sample in a study of control samples from healthy donors and cancer patients. Profiled with immunoSEQ multiplex PCR; TCRdb holds only in-frame clones, not every one. The sample lists roughly 220,000 clones; 90% to 95% were seen once. Sequenced material: blood. Receptors were obtained from a man aged 50 to 60 in good health. Both conserved end residues are part of each CDR3. The order of the fields is V gene, D gene, clone size, J gene, CDR3 protein, CDR3 DNA. The D gene is left open where the match is weak. The size entry is marked missing in some rows and otherwise reads once, few, many or a size class.

TRBV11-3	-	-	TRBJ2-5	CASSLSGQETQYF	TGTGCCAGCAGCTTATCTGGGCAAGAGACCCAGTACTTC
TRBV7-3	TRBD1	-	TRBJ2-3	CASSLGQGVTDTQYF	TGTGCCAGCAGCTTAGGACAGGGAGTAACAGATACGCAGTATTTT
TRBV28	-	-	TRBJ1-3	CASSLGGGGNTIYF	TGTGCCAGCAGTTTAGGGGGAGGAGGAAACACCATATATTTT
TRBV5-1	-	-	TRBJ1-5	CASSLGRSDQPQHF	TGCGCCAGCAGCTTGGGACGGTCGGATCAGCCCCAGCATTTT
TRBV7-2	-	-	TRBJ2-7	CASSLLWAHSYEQYF	TGTGCCAGCAGCCTCCTTTGGGCCCACTCCTACGAGCAGTACTTC
TRBV18	-	-	TRBJ1-2	CASSPDAGKDYGYTF	TGTGCCAGCTCCCCGGACGCGGGCAAGGACTATGGCTACACCTTC
TRBV27	TRBD1	-	TRBJ1-1	CASSDRENTEAFF	TGTGCCAGCTCCGACAGGGAGAACACTGAAGCTTTCTTT
TRBV13	TRBD1	-	TRBJ1-2	CASSLKGALGYTF	TGTGCCAGCAGCTTAAAGGGGGCCCTTGGCTACACCTTC
TRBV6-6	-	-	TRBJ1-6	CASRGDDSPLHF	TGTGCCAGCAGGGGGGATGATTCACCCCTCCACTTT
TRBV10-1	-	-	TRBJ1-1	CASSRTEVGTEAFF	TGCGCCAGCAGTAGGACAGAGGTTGGCACTGAAGCTTTCTTT
TRBV5-1	TRBD1	-	TRBJ2-1	CASSDGQGRNNEQFF	TGCGCCAGCAGCGACGGACAGGGGAGAAACAATGAGCAGTTCTTC
TRBV7-2	-	once	TRBJ1-1	CASDVWGSGTEAFF	TGTGCCAGCGACGTTTGGGGGTCCGGGACTGAAGCTTTCTTT
TRBV6-5	TRBD1	few	TRBJ2-1	CASSWDRAVYNEQFF	TGTGCCAGCAGCTGGGACAGGGCGGTATACAATGAGCAGTTCTTC
TRBV15	-	once	TRBJ1-1	CATRNGNTEAFF	TGTGCCACCCGTAATGGGAACACTGAAGCTTTCTTT
TRBV24-1	TRBD1	once	TRBJ2-1	CATSDPRQGDNEQFF	TGTGCCACCAGTGACCCTCGACAGGGGGACAATGAGCAGTTCTTC
TRBV4-1	TRBD1	-	TRBJ1-1	CASSQGPAQGARGSEAFF	TGCGCCAGCAGCCAAGGCCCCGCGCAGGGGGCGAGGGGATCTGAAGCTTTCTTT
TRBV7-9	-	-	TRBJ1-6	CASSQDSYNSPLHF	TGTGCCAGCAGCCAGGACAGTTATAATTCACCCCTCCACTTT
TRBV5-4	-	-	TRBJ1-3	CASSGDGNTIYF	TGTGCCAGCAGCGGGGACGGAAACACCATATATTTT
TRBV4-2	TRBD1	-	TRBJ2-1	CASSQAGQGAYEQFF	TGTGCCAGCAGCCAAGCGGGACAGGGGGCGTATGAGCAGTTCTTC
TRBV6-6	-	-	TRBJ2-7	CASSPRDEQYF	TGTGCCAGCAGTCCCCGGGACGAGCAGTACTTC
TRBV27	-	once	TRBJ1-4	CASSFSGPKEKLFF	TGTGCCAGCAGTTTCTCAGGACCCAAGGAAAAACTGTTTTTT
TRBV29-1	-	-	TRBJ2-3	CSVIFRTVRSTDTQYF	TGCAGCGTCATTTTTCGGACAGTTCGAAGCACAGATACGCAGTATTTT
TRBV28	-	-	TRBJ1-5	CAGRKGSSYSNQPQHF	TGTGCCGGCAGGAAGGGGTCTTCCTATAGCAATCAGCCCCAGCATTTT
TRBV5-6	-	-	TRBJ1-2	CASSQQGSYGYTF	TGTGCCAGCAGCCAACAGGGATCCTATGGCTACACCTTC
TRBV11-2	-	-	TRBJ1-1	CASSSINARGVNTEAFF	TGTGCCAGCAGCTCCATCAACGCTCGGGGTGTAAACACTGAAGCTTTCTTT
TRBV4-1	-	-	TRBJ1-5	CASSQSGFNNQPQHF	TGCGCCAGCAGCCAATCGGGATTTAACAATCAGCCCCAGCATTTT
TRBV7-2	-	-	TRBJ1-6	CASSLEPGTYSPLHF	TGTGCCAGCAGCTTAGAACCGGGGACGTATTCACCCCTCCACTTT
TRBV7-3	-	-	TRBJ2-1	CASSLQGGEQFF	TGTGCCAGCAGCCTTCAGGGGGGTGAGCAGTTCTTC
TRBV7-2	-	-	TRBJ2-1	CASNYRVGNEQFF	TGTGCCAGCAATTACAGGGTTGGCAATGAGCAGTTCTTC
TRBV7-8	-	-	TRBJ1-5	CASSFNRAHYSNQPQHF	TGTGCCAGCAGCTTCAACAGGGCACACTATAGCAATCAGCCCCAGCATTTT
TRBV5-3	-	-	TRBJ1-2	CARRERGAGGYTF	TGTGCCAGAAGGGAACGGGGGGCCGGGGGCTACACCTTC
TRBV4-2	-	-	TRBJ2-6	CASSQEIIVSVMSGANVLTF	TGTGCCAGCAGCCAAGAGATAATCGTGTCGGTAATGTCTGGGGCCAACGTCCTGACTTTC
TRBV4-3	-	-	TRBJ2-7	CASSQESGEQYF	TGCGCCAGCAGCCAAGAGTCCGGCGAGCAGTACTTC
TRBV30	-	-	TRBJ1-1	CAWRAMNTEAFF	TGTGCCTGGAGGGCAATGAACACTGAAGCTTTCTTT
TRBV30	-	-	TRBJ2-7	CAWTLGQGGFYEQYF	TGTGCCTGGACCTTAGGACAGGGAGGGTTCTACGAGCAGTACTTC
TRBV10-2	-	-	TRBJ2-1	CASSEFRTGNEQFF	TGCGCCAGCAGTGAGTTCCGGACGGGGAATGAGCAGTTCTTC
TRBV29-1	-	-	TRBJ1-4	CSVAGTNYEKLFF	TGCAGCGTTGCGGGGACGAACTATGAAAAACTGTTTTTT
TRBV5-1	TRBD1	-	TRBJ1-6	CASSLEGQGVSPLHF	TGCGCCAGCAGCTTGGAAGGCCAGGGGGTTTCACCCCTCCACTTT
TRBV7-9	TRBD2	once	TRBJ2-7	CASSPLGAGGPAEQYF	TGTGCCAGCAGCCCCCTCGGTGCGGGGGGGCCGGCCGAGCAGTACTTC